This T cell receptor beta chain is drawn from a study of T cell responses to AZD1222 COVID-19 vaccine (dated by TCRdb to about 2021). Some background on the complete study: TCR sequencing was performed for approximately 240 trial participants, of whom 200 to 210 were given two doses of AZD1222 and some 26 were given two doses of MenACWY control vaccine. Trial participants were enrolled by age into 18-55, 56-69 and 70-plus year subgroups, with approximately 160, 26 and 62 TCR-sequenced participants respectively.

Broad study findings and their caveats: Because no day 14 peak-response samples were available, repertoires were characterized only after the peak T cell response. The whole spike protein was spanned by vaccine-associated CD4 TCRs, and dominant responses were seen in regions 160-218 and 743-854. Reportedly, almost half of the unique spike-specific TCRs recognized epitopes lying outside the regions that are mutated in the B.1.351 and B.1.1.7 variants. Most participants were white British and females outnumbered males, and the authors suggested that clonal diversity may have been underestimated. A significant rise in spike-specific TCR breadth and depth was observed after two AZD1222 doses relative to day 0 and relative to MenACWY recipients. In the small 56-69-year group, the increase in depth fell short of significance, most likely because of low power. Only five or six AZD1222 recipients were SARS-CoV-2 seropositive at baseline, limiting conclusions about previously exposed vaccinees.

The CDR3 regions of human TCRbeta chains were analyzed by immunosequencing. On the study's bioinformatics: TCRs in the repertoires were matched against a reference library of SARS-CoV-2-specific TCRs that had been generated with the MIRA antigen-specificity platform. Breadth was defined as the fraction of unique TCRs that were SARS-CoV-2-associated, and depth was defined as the fraction of total T cells that were SARS-CoV-2-associated. Each spike-specific TCR was assigned to its reactive spike region and to a CD4 or CD8 class using the MIRA data. Log10-transformed breadth and depth values were compared by one-way ANOVA with Sidak's multiple comparisons tests. TCRdb re-hosts the immuneACCESS table, in-frame sequences only. Its copies lack some clones; in the studies checked, an unresolved V gene accounts for under half of them, and the cause for the rest is not known. From that table come the V and J calls and clone size; the DNA was used to work out D and trimming. The sample records 150,000 or so clones, 90% to 95% of which are singletons. About 3% of the sample lies in the top ten.

Details on this clone: The target of this receptor is not known. Base qualities were left out, and no much larger clone turns up one base away.

V and J lose 6 bases and 1 base, and a span of 12 bases separates them. As encoded in the germline V gene, CDR1 is SGHRS while CDR2 is YFSETQ. The CDR3, cysteine through phenylalanine, is 14 amino acids long. CDR3 DNA only is kept here, 42 bases in frame from base 1. In light of the paper, this sample's time point label describes: baseline before first vaccination. In the paper's terms, the treatment or condition label means: meningococcal conjugate vaccine given as trial control. Samples from vaccinated people were obtained from the UK trials COV001 and COV002, which included a single-blind randomized controlled phase 2/3 trial of AZD1222 (ChAdOx1 nCoV-19) in healthy adults. Trial participant PBMC samples were collected at day 0 and day 28 after the second dose for TCRbeta chain sequencing.

Recombination linked TRBV5-1 to TRBJ2-3; a confident D gene designation cannot be given. Sequenced material: peripheral blood, taken on day 0 of MenACWY control vaccination. The clonotype comes from an adult in good health. DNA sequence: TGCGCCAGCACCCCGTTTTCGGGCACAGATACGCAGTATTTT. It translates to CASTPFSGTDTQYF.